This TCR beta chain originates from a study of shared clonotypes between healthy human individuals. Study-wide findings and caveats: Roughly 5% of naive CD4 clonotypes were shared across several donors. A reduction in generation probabilities was seen for non-shared clonotypes relative to those shared by all four donors.

Healthy adults negative for HIV, lacking recent acute infections or vaccinations, served as donors. All of the donors resided in Nashville, Tennessee, and each was a Caucasian adult. CDR1 is LNHDA, CDR2 SQIVND, per germline (reference sequence). This CDR3 region has 12 residues. Trimming stripped 6 bases from V and 9 bases from J, with 12 bases between. Sequencing used immunoSEQ multiplex PCR; TCRdb keeps in-frame clones, though not all of them. The data contain 2,500,000 or so clones, approximately 94% of them seen just once; the ten biggest clones take up around 0.14%. This clone was detected only once. As yet, its antigen is unknown.

The source is a young man in good health. The chain joins TRBV19 to TRBJ2-4, with D possibly being TRBD1 or TRBD2 (5 bases each). The sequenced sample consisted of naive CD4+ T cells sorted from blood. Indicated subset: CD45RA+ positively selected. CDR3 loop: CASSMGVAIQYF. The CDR3 bases are TGTGCCAGTAGCATGGGGGTGGCCATTCAGTACTTC.